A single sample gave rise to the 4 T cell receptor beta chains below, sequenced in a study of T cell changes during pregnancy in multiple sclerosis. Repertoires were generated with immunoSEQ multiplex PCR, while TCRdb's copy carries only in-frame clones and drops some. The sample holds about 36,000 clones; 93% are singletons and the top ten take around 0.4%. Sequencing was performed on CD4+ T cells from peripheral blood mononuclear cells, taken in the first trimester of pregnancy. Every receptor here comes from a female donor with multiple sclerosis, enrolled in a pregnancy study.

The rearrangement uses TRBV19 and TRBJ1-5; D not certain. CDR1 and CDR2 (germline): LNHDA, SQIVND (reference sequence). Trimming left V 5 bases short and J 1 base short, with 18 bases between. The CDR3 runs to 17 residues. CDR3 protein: CASSLPVEGVSNQPQHF. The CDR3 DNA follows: TGTGCCAGTAGTCTCCCGGTGGAGGGAGTAAGCAATCAGCCCCAGCATTTT.

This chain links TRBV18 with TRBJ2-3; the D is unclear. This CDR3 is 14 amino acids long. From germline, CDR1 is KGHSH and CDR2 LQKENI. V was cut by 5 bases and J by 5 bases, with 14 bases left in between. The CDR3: CASSAGLGIDTQYF. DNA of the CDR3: TGTGCCAGCTCAGCCGGGTTGGGTATAGATACGCAGTATTTT.

The CDR3 sequence is CATSRDFRGLLDGTIYF. CDR3 nucleotides: TGTGCCACCAGCAGAGACTTCAGGGGGCTTCTCGACGGGACCATATATTTT. The chain links TRBV15 to TRBJ1-3; 8 nucleotides line up with TRBD1. Trimming removed 0 bases from V and 10 bases from J; junction bases left unmatched: 14. CDR3 length: 17 residues. Germline values: CDR1 LNHNV, CDR2 YYDKDF (reference sequence).

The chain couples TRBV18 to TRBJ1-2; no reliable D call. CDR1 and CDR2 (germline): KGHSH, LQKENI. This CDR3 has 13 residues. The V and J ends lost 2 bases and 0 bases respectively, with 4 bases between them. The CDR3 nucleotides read TGTGCCAGCTCACCATCGTCTAACTATGGCTACACCTTC. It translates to CASSPSSNYGYTF.